A selection of T cell receptor beta chains follows, all from one sample in a study of graft-versus-host responses after intestinal transplantation. Measured with immunoSEQ multiplex PCR; TCRdb has only the in-frame clones, and not every one. The sample has under 90,000 clones, about 90% seen once. Their recognized antigens are unknown. Sequenced here: unstimulated CD8+ T cells sorted from spleen or lymph node cells, sampled before transplant. The receptors were gathered from a human donor who was the organ donor for an intestinal transplant. Each CDR3 is given with its conserved first and last residue. Fields, in order: V gene, CDR3 protein.

TRBV7-9	CASSLSPPLAGYNYGYTF
TRBV5-4	CASSLSGTGLSSGANVLTF
TRBV20-1	CRGGDYNEQFF
TRBV19	CASIRGRGAFF
TRBV5-1	CASSLTDIVLNTGELFF
TRBV2	CASSERANPRVAGVDTGELFF
TRBV27	CASSFLGQTNTEAFF
TRBV28	CASSPPGQGFGYTF
TRBV28	CASSLSAGPSGNTIYF
TRBV6-1	CASSEGQGRVNTEAFF
TRBV19	CASTPGQAFQPQHF
TRBV9	CASSVEGGGAINEQFF
TRBV11-2	CASSFSQGRYTEAFF
TRBV4-1	CASRPGTSGGYADTQYF
TRBV2	CASSERTGGVWNEQFF
TRBV15	CATSRDRDRPDGYTF
TRBV4-3	CASSPGRNEQFF
TRBV4-1	CASSQSWGYRDYGYTF
TRBV28	CASSVLSSGNTIYF
TRBV4-1	CASSQGVSAGWETQYF
TRBV6-5	CASSYEVLGTEAFF
TRBV7-9	CASSLWDNNQPQHF
TRBV6-5	CASSDRAPGETQYF
TRBV6-5	CASSYGGVGQPQHF
TRBV4-3	CASSQSVRGGGEKLFF
TRBV10-3	CAISEGSQPQHF
TRBV27	CASSLFGGSTDTQYF
TRBV4-1	CASSPGLAGGYNEQFF
TRBV27	CASSPPWAGGTDTQYF
TRBV4-3	CASSRLTGGGETQYF
TRBV19	CASSLLGVNYGYTF
TRBV5-1	CASSSSISYTF
TRBV9	CASSAQSSGGAGDTQYF
TRBV28	CASIYSGGNEQFF
TRBV5-6	CASSLWRIYGYTF
TRBV7-6	CASSTHPYNSPLHF
TRBV5-4	CASQDSSNEKLFF
TRBV18	CASSRPGQAYGYTF
TRBV25-1	CASSPPRLAENTGELFF
TRBV6-4	CASSDEGQVGELFF
TRBV7-3	CASSLGPGGLNEQFF
TRBV20-1	CSASLETQYF
TRBV11-2	CASSFGQGLRETQYF
TRBV29-1	CSVEIAGVTLDTQYF
TRBV6-4	CATKGVWGETNEQFF
TRBV27	CASSLLETGGSYNEQFF
TRBV2	CATGQAGSEKLFF
TRBV27	CASRGTGNPTATGELFF
TRBV6-5	CASSLDHYNEQFF
TRBV27	CASSLNRLDGYTF
TRBV11-1	CASSLARTWGGKDTQYF
TRBV16	CASSQGRLKRQETQYF
TRBV29-1	CSVAGTSGITNTGELFF
TRBV11-2	CASTPGGLSPLHF